The rows below give T cell receptor beta chains drawn from one sample of a study of blood T cells in healthy people across ages. MiXCR, run by TCRdb on the 5' RACE reads, gives a single entry per CDR3 protein. Of 700,000 or so distinct CDR3 sequences listed, over 40% are singletons. Material: blood. These receptors came from an older man in good health. Each CDR3 is given with its conserved first and last residue. Fields, in order: CDR3 protein, J gene, clone size, V gene. Only some rows state a clone size, as once, few, many or a class for expanded clones.

CDR3: CASSVGTGGVGYTF
J: TRBJ1-2
size: -
V: TRBV7-2

CDR3: CASTHTGQGIRYEQYF
J: TRBJ2-7
size: -
V: TRBV7-9

CDR3: CASNGRGRDTQYF
J: TRBJ2-3
size: -
V: TRBV11-2

CDR3: CASRGRAGNNEQFF
J: TRBJ2-1
size: -
V: TRBV2

CDR3: CASTQRGSPLHF
J: TRBJ1-6
size: -
V: TRBV6-5

CDR3: CASSWPGRGLAEAFF
J: TRBJ1-1
size: -
V: TRBV7-2

CDR3: CASSPQGSAYGYTF
J: TRBJ1-2
size: -
V: TRBV18

CDR3: CASSEGSPDTQYF
J: TRBJ2-3
size: many
V: TRBV10-1

CDR3: CASRNRGKTDTQYF
J: TRBJ2-3
size: many
V: TRBV7-2

CDR3: CASSPNGGSLPGANVLTF
J: TRBJ2-6
size: -
V: TRBV7-3

CDR3: CASSLPRWEALVADTQYF
J: TRBJ2-3
size: -
V: TRBV5-1

CDR3: CASSLVSSVPYEQYF
J: TRBJ2-7
size: -
V: TRBV7-8

CDR3: CSASRWGQETQYF
J: TRBJ2-5
size: -
V: TRBV20-1

CDR3: CSVMVQVTDTQYF
J: TRBJ2-3
size: few
V: TRBV20-1

CDR3: CATSREGQEETQYF
J: TRBJ2-5
size: -
V: TRBV15

CDR3: CASRGDSWTDTQYF
J: TRBJ2-3
size: -
V: TRBV28

CDR3: CASKRAGESVNYEQYF
J: TRBJ2-7
size: few
V: TRBV6-1

CDR3: CASSDLPGQGRRAQYF
J: TRBJ2-5
size: few
V: TRBV10-2